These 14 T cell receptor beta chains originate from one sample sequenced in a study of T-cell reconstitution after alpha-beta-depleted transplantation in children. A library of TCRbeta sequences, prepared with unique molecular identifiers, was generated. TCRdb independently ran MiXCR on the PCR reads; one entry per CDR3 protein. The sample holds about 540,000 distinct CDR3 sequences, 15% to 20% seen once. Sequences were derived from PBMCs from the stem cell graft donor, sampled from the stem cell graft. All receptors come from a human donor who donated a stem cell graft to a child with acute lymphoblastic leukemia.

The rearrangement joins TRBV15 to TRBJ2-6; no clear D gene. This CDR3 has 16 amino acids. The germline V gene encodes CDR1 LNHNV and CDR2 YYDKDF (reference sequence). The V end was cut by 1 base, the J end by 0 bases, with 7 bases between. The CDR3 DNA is TGTGCCACCAGCAGAGCGGAGACCTCTGGGGCCAACGTCCTGACTTTC. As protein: CATSRAETSGANVLTF. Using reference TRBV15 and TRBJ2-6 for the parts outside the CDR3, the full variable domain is DAMVIQNPRYQVTQFGKPVTLSCSQTLNHNVMYWYQQKSSQAPKLLFHYYDKDFNNEADTPDNFQSRRPNTSFCFLDIRSPGLGDTAMYLCATSRAETSGANVLTFGAGSRLTVL.

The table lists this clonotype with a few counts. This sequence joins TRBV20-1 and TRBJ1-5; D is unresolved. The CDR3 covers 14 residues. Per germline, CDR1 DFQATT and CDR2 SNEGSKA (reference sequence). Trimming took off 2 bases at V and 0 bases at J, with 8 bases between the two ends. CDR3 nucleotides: TGCAGTGCTAGAACCGGGCTTAGCAATCAGCCCCAGCATTTT. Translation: CSARTGLSNQPQHF.

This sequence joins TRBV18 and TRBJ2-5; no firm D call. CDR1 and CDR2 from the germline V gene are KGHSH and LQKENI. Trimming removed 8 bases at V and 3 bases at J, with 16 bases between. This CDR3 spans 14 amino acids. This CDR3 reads CASATFKAEETQYF. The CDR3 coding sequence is TGTGCCAGCGCCACCTTTAAGGCAGAAGAGACCCAGTACTTC.

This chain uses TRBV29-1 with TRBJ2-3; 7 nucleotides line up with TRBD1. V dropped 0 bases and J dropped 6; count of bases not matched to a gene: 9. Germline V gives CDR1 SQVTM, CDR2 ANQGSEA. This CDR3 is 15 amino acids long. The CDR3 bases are TGCAGCGTTGAAGATCGAGAGGGGGCGGTGGATACGCAGTATTTT. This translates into CSVEDREGAVDTQYF.

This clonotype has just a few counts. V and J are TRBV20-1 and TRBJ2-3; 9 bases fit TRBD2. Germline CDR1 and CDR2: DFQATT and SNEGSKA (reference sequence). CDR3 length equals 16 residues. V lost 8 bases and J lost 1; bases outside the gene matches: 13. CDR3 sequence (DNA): TGCAGTACCGCAGGATCGACTAGCGGTGGCACAGATACGCAGTATTTT. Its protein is CSTAGSTSGGTDTQYF.

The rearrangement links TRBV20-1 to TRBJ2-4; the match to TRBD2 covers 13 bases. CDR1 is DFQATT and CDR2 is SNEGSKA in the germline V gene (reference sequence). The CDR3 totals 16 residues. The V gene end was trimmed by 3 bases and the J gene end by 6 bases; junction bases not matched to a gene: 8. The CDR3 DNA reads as TGCAGTGCTAGGACTAGCGGGAGGTCCCAAACAAACATTCAGTACTTC. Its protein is CSARTSGRSQTNIQYF.

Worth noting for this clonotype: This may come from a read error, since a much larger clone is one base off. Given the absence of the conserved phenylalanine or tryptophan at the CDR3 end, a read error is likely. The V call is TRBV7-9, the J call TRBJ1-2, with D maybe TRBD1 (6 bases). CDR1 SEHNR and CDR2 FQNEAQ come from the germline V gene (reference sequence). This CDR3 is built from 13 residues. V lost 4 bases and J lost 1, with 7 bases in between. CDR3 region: CASSSDSNYGYTL. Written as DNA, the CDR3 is TGTGCCAGCAGCTCGGACAGTAACTATGGCTACACCCTC.

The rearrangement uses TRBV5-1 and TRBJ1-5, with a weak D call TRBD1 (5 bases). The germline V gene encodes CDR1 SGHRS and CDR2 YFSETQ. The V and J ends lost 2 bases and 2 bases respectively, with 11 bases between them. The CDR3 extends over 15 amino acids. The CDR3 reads CASSFGQGRNQPQHF. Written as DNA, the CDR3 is TGCGCCAGCAGCTTCGGGCAGGGCCGCAATCAGCCCCAGCATTTT.

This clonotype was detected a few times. The CDR3 region has the DNA TGTGCCAGCAGTTTGGGGGACCGTAACGGAGCTTTCTTT. This codes for CASSLGDRNGAFF. V usage is TRBV12-3 or TRBV12-4 and J usage is TRBJ1-1, with D possibly matching TRBD1 (5 bases). V shed 3 bases and J shed 10 bases, with 15 bases lying between them. The CDR3 is made up of 13 amino acids.

The CDR3 sequence is CASSGGQVTEAFF. CDR3 nucleotide sequence: TGTGCCAGCAGTGGTGGACAGGTCACTGAAGCTTTCTTT. The J gene is TRBJ1-1, the V gene TRBV6-1; 7 positions match TRBD1. This CDR3 comprises 13 residues. V trimming: 4 bases; J trimming: 4 bases; junction bases outside the gene matches: 3. Per the germline V gene, CDR1 is MNHNS and CDR2 is SASEGT.

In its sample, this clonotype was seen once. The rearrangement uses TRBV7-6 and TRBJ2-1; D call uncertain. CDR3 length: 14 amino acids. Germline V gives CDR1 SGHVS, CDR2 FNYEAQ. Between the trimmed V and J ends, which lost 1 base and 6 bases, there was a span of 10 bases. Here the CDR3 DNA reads TGTGCCAGCAGCTTAGGGAACCCACCCAATGAGCAGTTCTTC. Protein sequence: CASSLGNPPNEQFF.

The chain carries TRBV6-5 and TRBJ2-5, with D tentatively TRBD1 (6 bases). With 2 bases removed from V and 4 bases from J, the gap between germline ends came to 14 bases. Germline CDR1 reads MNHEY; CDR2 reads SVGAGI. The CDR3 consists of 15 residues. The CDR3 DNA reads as TGTGCCAGCAGTTACCAGGGGCAATCCCCAGAGACCCAGTACTTC. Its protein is CASSYQGQSPETQYF.

The CDR3 nucleotides are TGTGCCTCAAAAGAACAGATGAACACTGAAGCTTTCTTT. Translated: CASKEQMNTEAFF. The chain joins TRBV19 to TRBJ1-1, with unresolved D. Per the germline V gene, CDR1 is LNHDA and CDR2 is SQIVND (reference sequence). The CDR3 contains 13 residues. Trimming took off 11 bases at V and 0 bases at J, with 13 bases between the two ends.

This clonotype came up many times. The CDR3 is CSARRTANTGELFF. The CDR3 nucleotides read TGCAGTGCTAGGCGGACAGCGAACACCGGGGAGCTGTTTTTT. The rearrangement joins TRBV20-1 to TRBJ2-2, with D possibly TRBD1 on 6 matching bases. Germline V lookup: CDR1 DFQATT, CDR2 SNEGSKA (reference sequence). The CDR3 covers 14 residues. Trimming cost V 3 bases and J 0 bases, with 8 bases left between them.